The sequence of this T cell receptor (beta chain) was determined in a study of blood T cell repertoires in COVID-19. As for the study in general: From T cells, B-cell-depleted T cells, or PBMCs came the material, which was cDNA or gDNA.

Original analysis: Estimates of nucleated cell counts were drawn from the amplification of reference gene primers. The method was immunoSEQ multiplex PCR; TCRdb's version includes in-frame clones alone and lacks a portion of them. The DNA gave D and trimming, while V, J and clone size come from that table. Of around 140,000 clones listed, 86% are singletons. The J segment lost 2 bases and the V segment lost 6 bases, leaving 12 bases of the junction unmatched. The germline V gene has CDR1 ENHRY and CDR2 SYGVKD. This CDR3 spans 16 amino acids. The sequence derives from a woman in her fifties or sixties with acute or convalescent COVID-19. The chain couples TRBV10-3 to TRBJ2-7, with 8 bases matching TRBD1. Sequenced material: peripheral blood. The CDR3 DNA sequence: TGTGCCATCAGATCAGGGGGCGGTGACGCCACCTACGAGCAGTACTTC. This encodes CAIRSGGGDATYEQYF.